Listed here is a single T cell receptor (beta chain). Its antigen is unknown. Germline and junction disagree at one end, which may indicate a read error. This sample was taken from a study of regulatory T cells in long-lasting Graves disease. Study-wide points: Study of thyroid tissue was not done, with only peripheral blood studied. Lower TCR diversity characterized persistent Graves' patients relative to newly diagnosed patients. Persistent disease samples used TRBV28, TRBJ1-2 and TRBJ2-5 preferentially.

For TCR beta, libraries came from iRepertoire HTBI primers and Arm-PCR of CDR3 regions. MiXCR, applied by TCRdb to the multiplex PCR reads, yields one record per CDR3 protein. The table shows under 450,000 distinct CDR3 sequences, with roughly 15% occurring only once. The CDR3 spans 15 residues. CDR1 SSHAT and CDR2 FNYEAQ come from the germline V gene (reference sequence). Described time point: newly diagnosed GD, antithyroid drugs for less than 3 months. The authors made the TCR library using RNA they extracted from PBMCs. This same sample was also taken into another study, of T cells in Graves' hyperthyroidism and ophthalmopathy. That publication notes: Newly diagnosed patients aged 18 to 65 had hyperthyroidism of under 2 months' duration.

Source: peripheral blood mononuclear cells (PBMCs), taken at new diagnosis, from a patient treated with antithyroid drugs. The clonotype was recovered from a woman younger than 35 with Graves disease. This chain links TRBV7-7 with TRBJ2-1; D may be TRBD1 (5 bases). The CDR3 protein is CASSLVGVSYNEQFF. Here the CDR3 DNA reads TGTGCTAGCAGCTTAGTAGGGGTGAGCTACAATGAGCAGTTCTTC.